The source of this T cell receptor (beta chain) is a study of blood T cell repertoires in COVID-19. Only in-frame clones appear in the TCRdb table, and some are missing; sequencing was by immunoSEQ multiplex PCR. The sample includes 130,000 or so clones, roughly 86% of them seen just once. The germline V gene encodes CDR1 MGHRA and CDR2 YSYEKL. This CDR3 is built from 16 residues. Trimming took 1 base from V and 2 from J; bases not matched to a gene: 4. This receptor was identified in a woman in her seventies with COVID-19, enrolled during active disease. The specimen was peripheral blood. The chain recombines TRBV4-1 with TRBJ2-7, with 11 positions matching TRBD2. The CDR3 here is CASSQVAGGPTYEQYF. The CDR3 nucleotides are TGCGCCAGCAGCCAAGTAGCGGGGGGGCCAACCTACGAGCAGTACTTC.